This T cell receptor (beta chain) was retrieved from a study of identical twins. Study findings and constraints: Abundant cord blood beta clonotypes carried fewer insertions; memory repertoires showed none.

The authors used template switching to add a universal primer site and gave cDNA unique molecular identifiers. From the 5' RACE reads, TCRdb called clonotypes with MiXCR, one entry per CDR3 protein. The sample carries a few hundred thousand distinct CDR3 sequences, over 9.5% recorded once. This clonotype rates as medium-sized. Its specificity is not known. The sample consisted of memory T cells sorted from blood. The TCR was taken from a man aged 50-59 years in good health.

CDR3 bases: TGTGCCAGCAGCTTACAGGGGGGCATGGATGAGCAGTTCTTC. It translates to CASSLQGGMDEQFF. The J gene is TRBJ2-1, the V gene TRBV7-2; TRBD1 might be the D (7 bases). The CDR3 sequence is 14 residues long. CDR1 and CDR2 (germline): SGHTA, FQGNSA. V shed 2 bases and J shed 8 bases, with 13 bases lying between them.